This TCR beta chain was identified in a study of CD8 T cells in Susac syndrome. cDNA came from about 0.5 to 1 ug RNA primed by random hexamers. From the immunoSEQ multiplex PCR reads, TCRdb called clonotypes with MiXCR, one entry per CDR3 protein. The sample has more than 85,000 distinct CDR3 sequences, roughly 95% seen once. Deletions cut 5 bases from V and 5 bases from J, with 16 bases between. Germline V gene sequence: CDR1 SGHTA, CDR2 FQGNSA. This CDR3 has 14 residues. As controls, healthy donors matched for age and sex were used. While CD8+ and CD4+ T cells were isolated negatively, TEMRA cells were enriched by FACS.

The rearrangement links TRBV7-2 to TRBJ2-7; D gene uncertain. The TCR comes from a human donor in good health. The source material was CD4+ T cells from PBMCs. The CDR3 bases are TGTGCCAGCAGCCCAACTGGCGGCACCAACGAGCAGTACTTC. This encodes CASSPTGGTNEQYF.